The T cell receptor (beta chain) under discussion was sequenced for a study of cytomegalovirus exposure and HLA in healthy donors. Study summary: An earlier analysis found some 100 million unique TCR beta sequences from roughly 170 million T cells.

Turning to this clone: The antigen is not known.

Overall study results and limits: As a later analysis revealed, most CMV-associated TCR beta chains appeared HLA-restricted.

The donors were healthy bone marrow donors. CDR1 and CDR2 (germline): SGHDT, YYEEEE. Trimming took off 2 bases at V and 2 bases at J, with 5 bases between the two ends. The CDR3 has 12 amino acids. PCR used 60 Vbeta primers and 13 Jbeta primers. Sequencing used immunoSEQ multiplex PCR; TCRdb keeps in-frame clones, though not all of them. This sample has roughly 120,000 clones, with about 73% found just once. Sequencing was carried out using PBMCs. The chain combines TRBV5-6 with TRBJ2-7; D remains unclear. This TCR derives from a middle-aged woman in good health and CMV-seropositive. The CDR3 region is CASSFRTYEQYF. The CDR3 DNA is TGTGCCAGCAGCTTCAGAACCTACGAGCAGTACTTC.